The rows below give T cell receptor beta chains drawn from one sample of a study of CD8 T cells in Susac syndrome. TCRdb redid the calling of the immunoSEQ multiplex PCR reads with MiXCR, one entry per CDR3 protein. Among about 160,000 distinct CDR3 sequences listed, under 95% were seen once. The specimen was CD4+ T cells from PBMCs. The receptor source for this set is a human donor in good health. Both conserved end residues are part of each CDR3. D genes are given only for firm matches. Expanded clones get a size class; other rows say once, few or many, or leave the size out.

V	D	size	J	CDR3	DNA
TRBV2	TRBD1	NA	TRBJ1-2	CASTQDRAYYGYTF	TGTGCCAGCACCCAGGACAGGGCTTACTATGGCTACACCTTC
TRBV5-4	NA	NA	TRBJ1-2	CASSAGGANGYTF	TGTGCCAGCAGCGCCGGGGGGGCGAATGGCTACACCTTC
TRBV20-1	TRBD1	NA	TRBJ1-6	CSARDQGASSPLHF	TGCAGTGCTAGAGATCAGGGGGCGTCCTCACCCCTCCACTTT
TRBV10-3	NA	NA	TRBJ2-7	CAIRDTSYEQYF	TGTGCCATCAGAGACACTTCCTACGAGCAGTACTTC
TRBV28	NA	NA	TRBJ2-2	CASSHFGPSPGELFF	TGTGCCAGCAGTCATTTCGGACCTTCCCCCGGGGAGCTGTTTTTT
TRBV2	TRBD2	NA	TRBJ2-2	CASRGLAGLAGELFF	TGTGCCAGCAGAGGACTAGCGGGTCTTGCCGGGGAGCTGTTTTTT
TRBV19	NA	NA	TRBJ1-1	CASTPPGRGTEAFF	TGTGCCAGTACCCCCCCGGGGAGAGGCACTGAAGCTTTCTTT
TRBV7-2	TRBD1	NA	TRBJ2-7	CASSSQGASYEQYF	TGTGCCAGCAGCTCACAGGGGGCTTCCTACGAGCAGTACTTC
TRBV7-7	TRBD1	NA	TRBJ2-1	CASSLGTGVQGEQFF	TGTGCTAGCAGCTTAGGGACAGGGGTTCAGGGTGAGCAGTTCTTC
TRBV5-1	NA	NA	TRBJ2-6	CASSLSTGANVLTF	TGCGCCAGCAGCTTGTCAACTGGGGCCAACGTCCTGACTTTC
TRBV20-1	TRBD1	NA	TRBJ1-5	CSARQGTESNQPQHF	TGCAGTGCTAGACAAGGGACAGAAAGCAATCAGCCCCAGCATTTT
TRBV6-2/TRBV6-3	NA	NA	TRBJ1-2	CASSPTENYGYTF	TGTGCCAGCAGTCCAACCGAAAACTATGGCTACACCTTC
TRBV7-9	TRBD1	NA	TRBJ1-1	CASSFEGQPSGTEAFF	TGTGCCAGCAGCTTCGAGGGACAGCCGTCGGGCACTGAAGCTTTCTTT
TRBV7-2	TRBD1	once	TRBJ2-6	CASARRTGGSGANVLTF	TGTGCCAGCGCGAGACGGACAGGGGGCTCTGGGGCCAACGTCCTGACTTTC